The 32 T cell receptor beta chains reported below all come from one sample, sequenced in a study of OX40 agonist ivuxolimab in advanced cancers. Assay used: immunoSEQ multiplex PCR; TCRdb lists only in-frame clones, some missing. The sample shows about 53,000 clones, roughly 84% of them seen only once. The material sequenced was CD4+ or CD8+ T cells sorted from blood, taken in a trial of the OX40 agonist ivuxolimab. The receptor source for this set is an adult with an advanced solid tumor such as melanoma, head and neck, liver or kidney cancer.

The CDR3: CASSLSQGVSPLHF. CDR3 in DNA: TGCGCCAGCAGCTTGAGTCAGGGGGTTTCACCCCTCCACTTT. The V call is TRBV5-1, the J call TRBJ1-6; 7 nucleotides match TRBD1. Germline CDR1 SGHRS, CDR2 YFSETQ. The CDR3 totals 14 residues. With V trimmed by 1 base and J by 9 bases, 4 bases remained unmatched.

In this sample, this clone turned up once. This chain connects TRBV5-1 to TRBJ2-5; perhaps TRBD1 as D (6 bases). The V gene lost 4 bases and the J gene lost 5 bases, with 15 bases spanning the gap. CDR3 size: 14 residues. Germline CDR1 SGHRS, CDR2 YFSETQ. The CDR3 coding sequence is TGCGCCAGCAGCCCCCCAGGGGCATTGGAGACCCAGTACTTC. Translated: CASSPPGALETQYF.

This clone was observed a single time. The chain joins TRBV27 to TRBJ1-2, with D possibly matching TRBD1 (5 bases). Trimming pared 6 bases from V and 1 base from J, leaving 21 bases between. CDR1 is MNHEY, CDR2 SMNVEV, per germline (reference sequence). CDR3 size: 17 residues. This chain's CDR3 is CASSREGPTYVNYGYTF. The DNA of the CDR3 is TGTGCCAGCAGCCGCGAGGGGCCCACTTACGTTAACTATGGCTACACCTTC.

This clone came up once. The chain joins TRBV6-1 to TRBJ1-5, with 11 positions matching TRBD1. CDR1 and CDR2 from the germline V gene are MNHNS and SASEGT. There are 16 residues in the CDR3. Trimming removed 0 bases from V and 7 bases from J; junction bases left unmatched: 5. DNA for the CDR3: TGTGCCAGCAGTGAAGCCGGACAGGGGGCTCGACAGCCCCAGCATTTT. Translation: CASSEAGQGARQPQHF.

This clone was found once. CDR3 sequence (DNA): TGTGCCAGCAGCATGACAGGGAGGCGCGGCTACACCTTC. Protein product: CASSMTGRRGYTF. The J gene is TRBJ1-2, the V gene TRBV5-6; 7 nucleotides agree with TRBD1. V lost 4 bases to trimming and J lost 8 bases; unmatched junction nucleotides: 8. CDR1 is SGHDT, CDR2 YYEEEE, per germline. The length of the CDR3 is 13 residues.

In DNA form, the CDR3 reads TGTGCCAGCAGTTTGCGGACTAGCGGGGGGAACAATGAGCAGTTCTTC. Translating gives CASSLRTSGGNNEQFF. This chain connects TRBV27 to TRBJ2-1; 14 nucleotides agree with TRBD2. The CDR3 has 16 amino acids. CDR1 and CDR2 from the germline V gene are MNHEY and SMNVEV (reference sequence). V lost 3 bases, J lost 5 bases, and 3 bases stayed unmatched.

In this sample, this clone turned up a few times. This rearrangement joins TRBV2 to TRBJ1-5, with unresolved D. Germline CDR1 SNHLY, CDR2 FYNNEI. The CDR3 has 13 residues. The ends were cut back, 4 bases at V and 5 bases at J, with 9 bases in the middle. The CDR3 region is CASSGRRDQPQHF. CDR3 nucleotide sequence: TGTGCCAGCAGTGGACGACGGGATCAGCCCCAGCATTTT.

This clone was picked up a small number of times. The chain has TRBV5-8 and TRBJ2-7, with 9 bases identical to TRBD2. The junction had 2 bases not matched to a gene; V was cut back by 2 bases and J by 2 bases. Germline assignment: CDR1 SGHTS and CDR2 YDEGEE. The CDR3 length is 14 residues. The CDR3 sequence is CASSFSGGTYEQYF. CDR3 bases: TGTGCCAGCAGCTTTAGCGGGGGAACCTACGAGCAGTACTTC.

The chain combines TRBV19 with TRBJ2-5, with a weak D call TRBD2 (7 bases). The closer fit of TRBJ2-7 to the DNA end suggests the J call may be wrong. The CDR3 extends over 16 amino acids. CDR1 and CDR2 from the germline V gene are LNHDA and SQIVND (reference sequence). The CDR3 DNA is TGTGCCAGTAGTCCCGGCGGGGGCGTGAGATCCTACGAGCAGTACTTC. This encodes CASSPGGGVRSYEQYF.

The gene calls are TRBV28 and TRBJ2-5; tentatively, D is TRBD1 or TRBD2 (5 bases each). V lost 9 bases and J lost 0, with 14 bases in between. This CDR3 comprises 14 residues. The germline V gene has CDR1 MDHEN and CDR2 SYDVKM. This chain's CDR3 is CASAPWGNQETQYF. The CDR3 bases are TGTGCCAGTGCCCCATGGGGGAACCAAGAGACCCAGTACTTC.

V usage is TRBV11-1 and J usage is TRBJ2-3; possibly TRBD1 or TRBD2 for D (5 bases each). The germline gives CDR1 SGHAT, CDR2 FQDESV (reference sequence). The V gene lost 8 bases and the J gene lost 0 bases, with 15 bases spanning the gap. The CDR3 totals 15 residues. The CDR3 DNA reads TGTGCCAGCTCAGTATCGGGGCCCAGCACAGATACGCAGTATTTT. It yields the protein CASSVSGPSTDTQYF.

The chain links TRBV15 to TRBJ2-1; TRBD2 agrees at 7 bases. CDR3 length: 14 residues. From germline, CDR1 is LNHNV and CDR2 YYDKDF (reference sequence). After removal of 5 bases from V and 6 bases from J, the junction contained 7 bases not matched to a gene. CDR3 in DNA: TGTGCCACCAGCCCCAGGACTAGAAGCAATGAGCAGTTCTTC. Translated, it gives CATSPRTRSNEQFF.

The V gene is TRBV5-1, the J gene TRBJ2-1; either TRBD1 or TRBD2 may supply D (5 bases each). Germline CDR1 is SGHRS and CDR2 is YFSETQ. The germline V and J ends were trimmed by 3 bases and 4 bases, with 14 bases remaining between them. This CDR3 is built from 15 residues. In DNA, the CDR3 is TGCGCCAGCAGCTCCCTGGGAGAGGGGTACAATGAGCAGTTCTTC. As protein: CASSSLGEGYNEQFF.

The chain employs TRBV28 and TRBJ2-6; 8 nucleotides agree with TRBD2. J was trimmed by 4 bases and V by 7 bases; bases with no gene match: 6. The germline V gene has CDR1 MDHEN and CDR2 SYDVKM. The length of the CDR3 is 15 residues. CDR3 coding DNA: TGTGCCAGCATTCGGGGGGGCTCCGGGGCCAACGTCCTGACTTTC. Its translation is CASIRGGSGANVLTF.

This clone was counted only a few times. This chain uses TRBV7-2 with TRBJ2-5; tentatively, D is TRBD1 or TRBD2 (5 bases each). V was clipped by 5 bases and J by 5 bases, with 9 bases between them. Germline CDR1 and CDR2: SGHTA and FQGNSA. The CDR3 extends over 12 amino acids. The DNA for the CDR3 is TGTGCCAGCAGCCGGGGACCGGAGACCCAGTACTTC. Residues: CASSRGPETQYF.

This clone turned up a few times. The chain uses TRBV7-6 and TRBJ2-7; possibly TRBD2 for D (5 bases). The germline V gene encodes CDR1 SGHVS and CDR2 FNYEAQ. The CDR3 totals 15 residues. V was shortened by 4 bases and J by 6 bases, with 19 bases between the two germline ends. Here the CDR3 DNA reads TGTGCCAGCAGCTCATTTCAAGACAAGGCGGGCGAGCAGTACTTC. Translating it yields CASSSFQDKAGEQYF.

The rearrangement links TRBV7-5 to TRBJ1-6. TRBV7-5 is shown as a pseudogene. The CDR3 runs to 18 residues. Here the CDR3 reads CARSLPLRRSSYNSPLHF. CDR3 in DNA: TGTGCCAGAAGCTTACCTCTCCGACGGTCCTCCTATAATTCACCCCTCCACTTT.

This clone was picked up a small number of times. The CDR3 DNA reads as TGTGCCAGCAGTAAGACCGGCACTGAAGCTTTCTTT. This sequence encodes CASSKTGTEAFF. The chain uses TRBV6-1 and TRBJ1-1, with D uncertain. The germline V and J ends were trimmed by 5 bases and 4 bases, with 8 bases remaining between them. The CDR3 extends over 12 amino acids. CDR1 and CDR2 from the germline V gene are MNHNS and SASEGT.

The rearrangement links TRBV11-1 to TRBJ2-7, with D perhaps given as TRBD1 or TRBD2 (5 bases each). The CDR3 runs to 13 residues. Germline V gives CDR1 SGHAT, CDR2 FQDESV (reference sequence). The V end was cut by 5 bases, the J end by 5 bases, with 13 bases between. The CDR3 coding sequence is TGTGCCAGCAGCCCTTGGGGGTCCCACGAGCAGTACTTC. Protein product: CASSPWGSHEQYF.

J is TRBJ2-1 and V is TRBV2; 10 nucleotides match TRBD2. The CDR3 is 15 residues long. CDR1 and CDR2 from the germline V gene are SNHLY and FYNNEI. V was clipped by 7 bases and J by 2 bases; unmatched bases: 5. CDR3 residues: CASTGAGGAYNEQFF. Here the CDR3 DNA reads TGTGCCAGCACTGGAGCGGGAGGGGCCTACAATGAGCAGTTCTTC. Based on the CDR3 plus reference TRBV2 and TRBJ2-1, the full variable domain is EPEVTQTPSHQVTQMGQEVILRCVPISNHLYFYWYRQILGQKVEFLVSFYNNEISEKSEIFDDQFSVERPDGSNFTLKIRSTKLEDSAMYFCASTGAGGAYNEQFFGPGTRLTVL.

The chain recombines TRBV5-1 with TRBJ1-1; unclear D gene. CDR3 length: 13 residues. Germline CDR1 is SGHRS and CDR2 is YFSETQ. The V end lost 4 bases, the J end lost 1 base, and 8 bases lay between the germline ends. Here the CDR3 DNA reads TGCGCCAGCAGCATCCTCACGAACACTGAAGCTTTCTTT. The encoded protein is CASSILTNTEAFF.

This chain uses TRBV7-2 with TRBJ1-5; maybe TRBD1 (5 bases). The CDR3 loop spans 15 amino acids. In germline, CDR1 is SGHTA, CDR2 FQGNSA. V was clipped by 4 bases and J by 0 bases, with 10 bases between them. The CDR3 DNA reads TGTGCCAGCAGCTCCACAGGTTATAGCAATCAGCCCCAGCATTTT. It codes for CASSSTGYSNQPQHF.

J is TRBJ2-7 and V is TRBV6-1, with 8 bases identical to TRBD2. J gave up 2 bases and V 10 bases, and 7 bases lay outside the gene matches. The CDR3 runs 13 residues. Germline-derived CDR1 and CDR2 are MNHNS and SASEGT. CDR3 amino acids: CATSLADAYEQYF. CDR3 nucleotides: TGTGCCACTTCACTAGCGGATGCCTACGAGCAGTACTTC.

This clone was observed a few times. The rearrangement uses TRBV19 and TRBJ1-5; no clear D gene. Deletions cut 5 bases from V and 5 bases from J, with 7 bases between. Germline loops: CDR1 LNHDA, CDR2 SQIVND (reference sequence). CDR3 size: 12 residues. CDR3 region: CASSAPDQPQHF. The CDR3 DNA sequence: TGTGCCAGTAGTGCTCCTGATCAGCCCCAGCATTTT.

V gene TRBV7-3 combines with J gene TRBJ2-7; 10 nucleotides align to TRBD2. Germline V gene lookup returns CDR1 SGHTA and CDR2 FQGTGA. This CDR3 contains 15 residues. Germline trimming cut 5 bases from V and 6 bases from J; bases unmatched to any gene: 10. Here the CDR3 DNA reads TGTGCCAGCAGCATGACTAGCGGGTGGGCTTCCGAGCAGTACTTC. This codes for CASSMTSGWASEQYF.

The chain has TRBV7-9 and TRBJ2-1, with a possible D match to TRBD2 (6 bases). The V gene's germline CDR1 is SEHNR and CDR2 FQNEAQ (reference sequence). V was trimmed by 8 bases and J by 12 bases, leaving 17 bases between them. CDR3 length equals 12 residues. DNA for the CDR3: TGTGCCAGCTCCGGGGCCCGGGGGTGGCAGTTCTTC. This translates into CASSGARGWQFF.

V is TRBV2 and J is TRBJ2-5; no clear D. There are 14 residues in the CDR3. With 4 bases removed from V and 5 bases from J, the gap between germline ends came to 14 bases. Germline-derived CDR1 and CDR2 are SNHLY and FYNNEI. DNA for the CDR3: TGTGCCAGCAGTGGGATGGGAATTATGGAGACCCAGTACTTC. It translates to CASSGMGIMETQYF.

This clone has just a few counts. V gene TRBV5-1 combines with J gene TRBJ2-5; D may be TRBD2 (6 bases). Germline V gene lookup returns CDR1 SGHRS and CDR2 YFSETQ. V lost 4 bases to trimming and J lost 4 bases, with 14 bases between them. This CDR3 is built from 14 residues. This chain's CDR3 is CASSQGLLGETQYF. The CDR3 nucleotides are TGCGCCAGCAGCCAAGGACTACTCGGAGAGACCCAGTACTTC.

The genes are TRBV5-1 and TRBJ2-2; D remains unclear. The CDR3 is 14 amino acids. In germline, CDR1 is SGHRS, CDR2 YFSETQ. The ends were cut back, 4 bases at V and 5 bases at J, with 12 bases in the middle. CDR3 sequence reads: CASSPPLATGELFF. CDR3 DNA: TGCGCCAGCAGCCCCCCGCTGGCTACCGGGGAGCTGTTTTTT.

This clone was found once. J is TRBJ2-7 and V is TRBV2; 7 bases are shared with TRBD1. Trimming cost V 2 bases and J 6 bases; bases outside gene matches: 10. Per the germline V gene, CDR1 is SNHLY and CDR2 is FYNNEI. The CDR3 extends over 15 amino acids. The CDR3 is CASSERGGRGSEQYF. In nucleotides, the CDR3 is TGTGCCAGCAGTGAAAGAGGGGGCCGGGGCAGCGAGCAGTACTTC. The full variable domain, completed using reference TRBV2 and TRBJ2-7, is EPEVTQTPSHQVTQMGQEVILRCVPISNHLYFYWYRQILGQKVEFLVSFYNNEISEKSEIFDDQFSVERPDGSNFTLKIRSTKLEDSAMYFCASSERGGRGSEQYFGPGTRLTVT.

This chain uses TRBV18 with TRBJ2-7, with 8 bases fitting TRBD2. The CDR3 is 14 amino acids. V was clipped by 4 bases and J by 4 bases; unmatched bases: 6. CDR1 and CDR2 (germline): KGHSH, LQKENI. CDR3 DNA: TGTGCCAGCTCACGGAGCGGGAGTGGGTACGAGCAGTACTTC. It encodes CASSRSGSGYEQYF. The full variable domain, rest sourced from reference TRBV18 and TRBJ2-7, is NAGVMQNPRHLVRRRGQEARLRCSPMKGHSHVYWYRQLPEEGLKFMVYLQKENIIDESGMPKERFSAEFPKEGPSILRIQQVVRGDSAAYFCASSRSGSGYEQYFGPGTRLTVT.

The genes are TRBV5-6 and TRBJ2-2; D might be TRBD2 (6 bases). CDR3 size: 17 residues. The V end lost 0 bases, the J end lost 2 bases, and 14 bases lay between the germline ends. CDR1 SGHDT and CDR2 YYEEEE come from the germline V gene. CDR3 bases: TGTGCCAGCAGCTTGGTCGGAGGGACCGCTAACACCGGGGAGCTGTTTTTT. Amino acids: CASSLVGGTANTGELFF.